Listed below are T cell receptor beta chains from one sample, sequenced in a study of shared clonotypes between healthy human individuals. Sequencing was performed with immunoSEQ multiplex PCR; in TCRdb, only in-frame clones are kept and a portion is missing. The data contain roughly 1.5 million clones, 95% to 99% of them singletons. The sequenced sample was naive CD4+ T cells sorted from blood. Receptor source: a man younger than 45 in good health. Both conserved end residues are part of each CDR3. A D gene is named only where the DNA matches it firmly. Rows may omit the clone size; those that give it use once, few, many or a size class.

V: TRBV28; D: .; J: TRBJ1-4; size: few; CDR3: CASTQQGTEKLFF; DNA: TGTGCCAGCACCCAGCAGGGTACTGAAAAACTGTTTTTT
V: TRBV7-9; D: .; J: TRBJ2-5; size: .; CDR3: CASSPPGTGRTQYF; DNA: TGTGCCAGCAGCCCCCCGGGAACTGGCCGGACCCAGTACTTC
V: TRBV2; D: TRBD2; J: TRBJ2-1; size: .; CDR3: CASSELAGGRNEQFF; DNA: TGTGCCAGCAGTGAACTAGCGGGAGGGCGCAATGAGCAGTTCTTC
V: TRBV28; D: TRBD2; J: TRBJ2-5; size: .; CDR3: CASSSPTGEGQETQYF; DNA: TGTGCCAGCAGTTCCCCCACGGGGGAGGGCCAAGAGACCCAGTACTTC
V: TRBV10-1; D: .; J: TRBJ2-6; size: .; CDR3: CASSESGQGFRFLTF; DNA: TGCGCCAGCAGTGAGTCCGGGCAGGGATTCCGATTCCTGACTTTC
V: TRBV5-4; D: .; J: TRBJ2-5; size: .; CDR3: CASSYQGFGQETQYF; DNA: TGTGCCAGCAGCTATCAGGGGTTCGGGCAAGAGACCCAGTACTTC
V: TRBV5-1; D: .; J: TRBJ2-7; size: .; CDR3: CASSLWVTATYEQYF; DNA: TGCGCCAGCAGCTTGTGGGTGACAGCCACCTACGAGCAGTACTTC
V: TRBV18; D: TRBD1; J: TRBJ2-4; size: .; CDR3: CASSPSGQGGYIQYF; DNA: TGTGCCAGCTCACCTTCGGGACAGGGGGGATACATTCAGTACTTC
V: TRBV6-1; D: TRBD1; J: TRBJ2-2; size: .; CDR3: CASSRGPNTGELFF; DNA: TGTGCCAGCAGCAGGGGGCCGAACACCGGGGAGCTGTTTTTT
V: TRBV19; D: .; J: TRBJ2-3; size: .; CDR3: CASSINVLRRPDTQYF; DNA: TGTGCCAGTAGTATCAATGTATTAAGGAGACCAGATACGCAGTATTTT
V: TRBV6-1; D: .; J: TRBJ1-5; size: .; CDR3: CASILDGGNQPQHF; DNA: TGTGCCAGCATCCTAGATGGTGGCAATCAGCCCCAGCATTTT
V: TRBV19; D: TRBD1; J: TRBJ1-4; size: .; CDR3: CASSMDRGRVSEKLFF; DNA: TGTGCCAGTAGTATGGACAGGGGGAGAGTTAGCGAAAAACTGTTTTTT